The subject of this entry is one T cell receptor beta chain. What it binds is unknown. Genomic DNA acted as the template from which TCR beta VDJ combination and CDR3 sequence profiling were carried out. TCRdb recomputed calls from the reads with MiXCR, one row per CDR3 protein. In the table there are 250,000 to 350,000 distinct CDR3 sequences, 45% to 65% of which are singletons. The sample belongs to a study of CD8+CD57+ T cells in acquired aplastic anemia. For the study at large: The sorted CD4+ and CD8+ cells yielded an average approximately 3 ug of DNA.

Findings of the study overall: No significant difference in CD8+ Simpson's diversity was found between patients and controls. Around 30 sequences, all CD8+ CDR3, were shared between patients and controls.

The CDR3 covers 16 residues. CDR1 is WNHNN, CDR2 SYGVQD, per germline (reference sequence). Trimming stripped 0 bases from V and 10 bases from J, with 16 bases between. This sequence was found in a human donor with severe aplastic anemia or a healthy control (not recorded which). Sequencing was performed on sorted CD4+, CD8+, or CD8+CD57+ T cells (not recorded which) from PBMCs. This sequence joins TRBV10-1 and TRBJ1-6; D is unresolved. As DNA, the CDR3 is TGCGCCAGCAGTGAGTCGATGTGGGTGGTAGGATCACCCCTCCACTTT. Protein sequence: CASSESMWVVGSPLHF.